The T cell receptor beta chain described here comes from a study of molecular identifiers for immune sequencing clone quantification. One entry per CDR3 protein, called by TCRdb with MiXCR from the PCR reads. In the table there are 80,000 to 130,000 distinct CDR3 sequences, around 33% of which are singletons. In the sort, naive CD8 T cells were defined as CD8+CD4-CCR7+CD45RA+. V gave up 1 base and J gave up 5 bases; unmatched junction bases: 1. Germline V gene sequence: CDR1 MDHEN, CDR2 SYDVKM. The CDR3 sequence is 13 residues long. This clonotype was observed at least ten times. V gene TRBV28 combines with J gene TRBJ1-1; TRBD1 agrees at 7 bases. The sequenced material came from naive CD8+ T cells from blood, with Jurkat cell RNA spiked in. Noted subset: FACS-sorted CD8+CD4-CCR7+CD45RA+ naive T cells. The sequence was obtained from a human donor in good health. Some libraries in this study had Jurkat cell RNA spiked in. In DNA form, the CDR3 reads TGTGCCAGCAGTTTATACAGGGGAACTGAAGCTTTCTTT. This codes for CASSLYRGTEAFF.